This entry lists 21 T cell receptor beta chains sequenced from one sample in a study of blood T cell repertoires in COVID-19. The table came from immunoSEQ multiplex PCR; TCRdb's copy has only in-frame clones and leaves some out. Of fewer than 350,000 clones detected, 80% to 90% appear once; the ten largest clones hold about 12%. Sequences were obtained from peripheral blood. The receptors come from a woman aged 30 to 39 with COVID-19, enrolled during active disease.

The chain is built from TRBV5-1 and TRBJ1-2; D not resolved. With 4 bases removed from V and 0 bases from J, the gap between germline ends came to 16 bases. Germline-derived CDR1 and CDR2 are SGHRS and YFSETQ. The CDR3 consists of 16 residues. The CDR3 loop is CASSPASGASNYGYTF. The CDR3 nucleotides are TGCGCCAGCAGCCCAGCCTCCGGAGCTTCTAACTATGGCTACACCTTC.

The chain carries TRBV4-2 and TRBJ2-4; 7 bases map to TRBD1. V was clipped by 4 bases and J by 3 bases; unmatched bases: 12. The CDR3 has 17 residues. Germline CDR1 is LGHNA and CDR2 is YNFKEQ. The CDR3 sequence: CASSPGVAGGFKNIQYF. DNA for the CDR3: TGTGCCAGCAGCCCGGGTGTGGCAGGGGGTTTCAAAAACATTCAGTACTTC.

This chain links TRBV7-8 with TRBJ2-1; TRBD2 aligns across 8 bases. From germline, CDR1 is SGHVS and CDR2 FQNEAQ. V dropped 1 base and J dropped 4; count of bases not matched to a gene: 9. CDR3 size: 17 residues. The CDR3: CASSLVRGSGVYNEQFF. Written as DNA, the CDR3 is TGTGCCAGCAGCTTAGTTCGAGGTAGCGGGGTTTACAATGAGCAGTTCTTC.

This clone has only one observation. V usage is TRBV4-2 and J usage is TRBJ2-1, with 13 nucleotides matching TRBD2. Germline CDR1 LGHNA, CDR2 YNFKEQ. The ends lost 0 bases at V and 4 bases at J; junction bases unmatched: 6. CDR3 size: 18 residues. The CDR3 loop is CASSQEVWGLAGYNEQFF. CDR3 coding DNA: TGTGCCAGCAGCCAAGAGGTGTGGGGACTAGCGGGGTACAATGAGCAGTTCTTC.

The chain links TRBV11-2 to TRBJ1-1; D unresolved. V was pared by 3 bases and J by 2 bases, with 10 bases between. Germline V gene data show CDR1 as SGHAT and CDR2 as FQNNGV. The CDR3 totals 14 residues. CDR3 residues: CASSFLVGNTEAFF. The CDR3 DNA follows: TGTGCCAGCAGCTTCTTGGTGGGCAACACTGAAGCTTTCTTT.

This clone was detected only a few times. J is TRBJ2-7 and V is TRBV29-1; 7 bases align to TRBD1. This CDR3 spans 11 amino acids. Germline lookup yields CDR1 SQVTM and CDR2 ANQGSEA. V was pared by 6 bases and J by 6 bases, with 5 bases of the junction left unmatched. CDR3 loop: CSVQGLGEQYF. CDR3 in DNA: TGCAGCGTACAGGGGCTGGGCGAGCAGTACTTC.

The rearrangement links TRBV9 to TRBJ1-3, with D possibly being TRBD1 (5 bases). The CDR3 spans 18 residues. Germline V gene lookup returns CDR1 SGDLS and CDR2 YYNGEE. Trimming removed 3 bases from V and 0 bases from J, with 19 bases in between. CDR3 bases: TGTGCCAGCAGCGGGGGCAGGCTTACCCTCGGCTCTGGAAACACCATATATTTT. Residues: CASSGGRLTLGSGNTIYF.

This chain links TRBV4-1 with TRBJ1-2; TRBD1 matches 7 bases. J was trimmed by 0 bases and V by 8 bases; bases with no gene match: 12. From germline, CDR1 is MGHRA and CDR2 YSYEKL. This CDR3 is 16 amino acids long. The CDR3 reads CASHISPGTANYGYTF. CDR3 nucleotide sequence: TGCGCCAGCCACATTAGCCCCGGGACAGCTAACTATGGCTACACCTTC.

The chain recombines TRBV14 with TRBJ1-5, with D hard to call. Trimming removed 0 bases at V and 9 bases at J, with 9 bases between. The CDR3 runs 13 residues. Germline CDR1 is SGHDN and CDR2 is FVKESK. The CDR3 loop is CASSQDWSAPQHF. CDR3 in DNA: TGTGCCAGCAGCCAAGATTGGAGCGCGCCCCAGCATTTT. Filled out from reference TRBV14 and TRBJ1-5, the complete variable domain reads EAGVTQFPSHSVIEKGQTVTLRCDPISGHDNLYWYRRVMGKEIKFLLHFVKESKQDESGMPNNRFLAERTGGTYSTLKVQPAELEDSGVYFCASSQDWSAPQHFGDGTRLSIL.

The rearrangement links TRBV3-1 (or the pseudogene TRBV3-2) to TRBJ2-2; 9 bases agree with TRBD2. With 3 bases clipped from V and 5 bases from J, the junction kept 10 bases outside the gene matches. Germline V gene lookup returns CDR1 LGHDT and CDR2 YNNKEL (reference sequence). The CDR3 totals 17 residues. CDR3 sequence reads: CASSHKTGGGATGELFF. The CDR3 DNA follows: TGTGCCAGCAGCCATAAAACAGGCGGGGGGGCAACCGGGGAGCTGTTTTTT.

CDR3 protein: CASLRTRQGDTQYF. CDR3 nucleotide sequence: TGTGCCAGCCTGAGGACACGTCAGGGTGATACGCAGTATTTT. The V call is TRBV2, the J call TRBJ2-3; D is possibly TRBD1 (5 bases). This CDR3 has 14 residues. V was shortened by 8 bases and J by 6 bases, with 18 bases between the two germline ends. Per the germline V gene, CDR1 is SNHLY and CDR2 is FYNNEI.

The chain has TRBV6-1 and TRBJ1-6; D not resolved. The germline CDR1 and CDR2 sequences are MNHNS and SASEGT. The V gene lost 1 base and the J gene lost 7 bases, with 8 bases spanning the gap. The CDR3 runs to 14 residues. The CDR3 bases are TGTGCCAGCAGTGAAGAGCTCACGAATTCACCCCTCCACTTT. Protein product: CASSEELTNSPLHF.

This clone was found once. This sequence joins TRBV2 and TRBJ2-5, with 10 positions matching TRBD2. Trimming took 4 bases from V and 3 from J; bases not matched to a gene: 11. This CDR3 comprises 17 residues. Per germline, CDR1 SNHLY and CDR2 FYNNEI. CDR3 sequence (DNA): TGTGCCAGCAGTGGTTTGGTAGCGGGGGGAAAGAAAGAGACCCAGTACTTC. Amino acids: CASSGLVAGGKKETQYF.

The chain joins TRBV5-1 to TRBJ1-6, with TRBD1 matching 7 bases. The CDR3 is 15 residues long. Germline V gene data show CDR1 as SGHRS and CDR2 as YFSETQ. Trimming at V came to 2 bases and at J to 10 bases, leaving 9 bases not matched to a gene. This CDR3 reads CASSFGDSIRSPLHF. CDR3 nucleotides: TGCGCCAGCAGCTTTGGGGACAGTATCAGGTCACCCCTCCACTTT.

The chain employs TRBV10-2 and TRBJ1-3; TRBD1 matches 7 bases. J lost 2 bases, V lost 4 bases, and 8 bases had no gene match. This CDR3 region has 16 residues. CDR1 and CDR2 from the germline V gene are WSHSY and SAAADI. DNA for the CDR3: TGCGCCAGCAGTGCGGCAGGGGGTAATACTGGAAACACCATATATTTT. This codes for CASSAAGGNTGNTIYF.

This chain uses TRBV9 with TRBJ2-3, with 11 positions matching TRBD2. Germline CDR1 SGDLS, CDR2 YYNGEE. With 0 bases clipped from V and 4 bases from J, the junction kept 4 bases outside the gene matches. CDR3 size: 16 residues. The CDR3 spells CASSVGELAGADTQYF. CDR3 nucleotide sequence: TGTGCCAGCAGCGTAGGGGAACTAGCGGGGGCAGATACGCAGTATTTT.

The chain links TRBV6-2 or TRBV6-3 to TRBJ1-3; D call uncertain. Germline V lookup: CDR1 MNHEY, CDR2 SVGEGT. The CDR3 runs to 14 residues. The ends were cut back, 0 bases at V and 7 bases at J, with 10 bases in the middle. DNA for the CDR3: TGTGCCAGCAGTTACTCCCTAACCCGGAACACCATATATTTT. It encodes CASSYSLTRNTIYF.

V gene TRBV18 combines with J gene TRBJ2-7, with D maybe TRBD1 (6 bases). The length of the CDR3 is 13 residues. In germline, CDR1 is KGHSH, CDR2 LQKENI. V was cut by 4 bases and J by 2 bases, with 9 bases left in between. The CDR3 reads CASSLDRAYEQYF. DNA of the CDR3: TGTGCCAGCTCACTGGACAGAGCCTACGAGCAGTACTTC.

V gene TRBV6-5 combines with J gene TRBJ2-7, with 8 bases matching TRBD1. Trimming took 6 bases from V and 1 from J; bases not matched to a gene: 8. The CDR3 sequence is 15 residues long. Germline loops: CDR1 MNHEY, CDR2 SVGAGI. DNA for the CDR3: TGTGCCAGCAGCAAGGCCGGACAGGGATCCTACGAGCAGTACTTC. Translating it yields CASSKAGQGSYEQYF.

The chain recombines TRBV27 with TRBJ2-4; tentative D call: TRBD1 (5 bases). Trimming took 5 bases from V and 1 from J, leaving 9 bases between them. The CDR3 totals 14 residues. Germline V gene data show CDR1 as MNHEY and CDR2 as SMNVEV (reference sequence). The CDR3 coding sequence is TGTGCCAGCAGTAATGCAGGGGCCAAAAACATTCAGTACTTC. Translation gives CASSNAGAKNIQYF.

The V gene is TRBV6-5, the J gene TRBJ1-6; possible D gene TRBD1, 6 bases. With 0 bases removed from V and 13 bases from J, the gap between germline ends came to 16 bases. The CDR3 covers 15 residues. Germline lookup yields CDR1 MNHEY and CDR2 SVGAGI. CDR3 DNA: TGTGCCAGCAGTTACTCTCAGGGGTCTCCTTCGCCCCTCCACTTT. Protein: CASSYSQGSPSPLHF.